Following are 19 T cell receptor beta chains from one sample sequenced in a study of radiation and T cells in renal cell carcinoma. Sample time point: baseline pretreatment blood. Treatment specified: 15 Gy SBRT to primary tumor, nephrectomy 4 weeks later. Profiling relied on immunoSEQ multiplex PCR, and the TCRdb table lists in-frame clones only, not all of them. The repertoire holds roughly 130,000 clones, approximately 91% seen once, with 12% in the top ten. Specimen: blood, collected from a patient whose treatment included radiotherapy and nephrectomy. Receptor source: a woman between 50 and 59 years old with renal cell carcinoma.

The chain combines TRBV29-1 with TRBJ1-1; D may be TRBD1 (6 bases). Germline V gene sequence: CDR1 SQVTM, CDR2 ANQGSEA. The CDR3 contains 16 residues. V lost 6 bases and J 0 bases, leaving 20 bases between the germline ends. CDR3 coding DNA: TGCAGCGTGCAGACAGGTTATGAACGACTGAACACTGAAGCTTTCTTT. The encoded protein is CSVQTGYERLNTEAFF.

CDR3 loop: CASSQAGRGQRELFF. The CDR3 DNA reads as TGTGCCAGCAGCCAAGCGGGCAGGGGGCAAAGGGAGCTGTTTTTT. The V and J genes are TRBV14 and TRBJ2-2, with 8 bases matching TRBD1. The length of the CDR3 is 15 residues. With V trimmed by 1 base and J by 9 bases, 7 bases remained unmatched. CDR1 SGHDN and CDR2 FVKESK come from the germline V gene.

CDR3 bases: TGTGCCAGCAGCGCACAGGGGGCAGCGAACACTGAAGCTTTCTTT. Its translation is CASSAQGAANTEAFF. The gene calls are TRBV9 and TRBJ1-1; 9 nucleotides match TRBD1. Trimming cost V 3 bases and J 1 base; bases outside gene matches: 4. The CDR3 spans 15 residues. Germline CDR1 SGDLS, CDR2 YYNGEE.

As to this clone: In the same sample, other DNA sequences code for this CDR3. The gene calls are TRBV18 and TRBJ1-1; possible D gene TRBD1, 6 bases. This CDR3 comprises 12 residues. Germline V lookup: CDR1 KGHSH, CDR2 LQKENI. Trimming removed 3 bases from V and 8 bases from J, with 10 bases in between. The CDR3 protein is CASSPSDREAFF. DNA for the CDR3: TGTGCCAGCTCACCCAGTGACAGGGAAGCTTTCTTT.

The chain recombines TRBV7-6 with TRBJ2-7; TRBD2 matches at 14 bases. Looked up from germline, CDR1 is SGHVS and CDR2 is FNYEAQ. V shed 5 bases and J 2 bases; nucleotides not matched to a gene: 11. CDR3 length equals 18 residues. The CDR3 sequence: CASSPGTSGGSLPYEQYF. The CDR3 bases are TGTGCCAGCAGCCCGGGGACTAGCGGGGGCTCCTTACCCTACGAGCAGTACTTC.

V and J are TRBV4-2 and TRBJ1-1; the D gene is possibly TRBD1 (5 bases). Looked up from germline, CDR1 is LGHNA and CDR2 is YNFKEQ. V lost 1 base and J lost 1, with 10 bases in between. This CDR3 spans 15 amino acids. The CDR3 DNA sequence: TGTGCCAGCAGCCAAGCGGTTGGGGCGAACACTGAAGCTTTCTTT. Translated, it gives CASSQAVGANTEAFF.

V usage is TRBV5-1 and J usage is TRBJ1-2; TRBD1 is a possible D gene (6 bases). V lost 4 bases, J lost 8 bases, and 18 bases lay in between. CDR1 SGHRS and CDR2 YFSETQ come from the germline V gene. The CDR3 consists of 14 residues. CDR3 in amino acids: CASSQTTGPQGYTF. In DNA form, the CDR3 reads TGCGCCAGCAGCCAAACTACAGGGCCTCAGGGCTACACCTTC.

The CDR3 coding sequence is TGTGCCAGCAGCTTACTACAGCAAGAGACCCAGTACTTC. Translated: CASSLLQQETQYF. The chain recombines TRBV7-6 with TRBJ2-5; D gene unclear. This CDR3 region has 13 residues. Germline V CDR1 and CDR2: SGHVS, FNYEAQ. V dropped 2 bases and J dropped 2 bases, with 6 bases sitting between them.

The V call is TRBV19, the J call TRBJ1-5; 7 bases agree with TRBD1. J was trimmed by 2 bases and V by 3 bases; bases with no gene match: 7. The CDR3 loop spans 16 amino acids. Germline V gene sequence: CDR1 LNHDA, CDR2 SQIVND (reference sequence). CDR3 protein: CASSMGYRGGNQPQHF. For the CDR3, the DNA is TGTGCCAGTAGTATGGGCTACAGGGGCGGCAATCAGCCCCAGCATTTT.

The chain recombines TRBV5-1 with TRBJ2-7; 9 bases are a match to TRBD1. The CDR3 totals 14 residues. J was trimmed by 3 bases and V by 4 bases; bases with no gene match: 5. The germline CDR1 and CDR2 sequences are SGHRS and YFSETQ. The CDR3 DNA reads as TGCGCCAGCAGCCCCGGGACAGGGCTCTACGAGCAGTACTTC. Protein: CASSPGTGLYEQYF.

A single count supports this clone. The V call is TRBV5-1, the J call TRBJ2-7; TRBD1 matches at 9 bases. CDR3 length equals 14 residues. V shed 2 bases, J shed 5 bases, and the junction held 5 bases outside the gene matches. The germline V gene encodes CDR1 SGHRS and CDR2 YFSETQ. CDR3 sequence: CASSLSGTGNEQYF. The CDR3 nucleotides are TGCGCCAGCAGCTTATCCGGGACAGGGAACGAGCAGTACTTC. Combining the CDR3 with reference TRBV5-1 and TRBJ2-7 gives the whole variable domain KAGVTQTPRYLIKTRGQQVTLSCSPISGHRSVSWYQQTPGQGLQFLFEYFSETQRNKGNFPGRFSGRQFSNSRSEMNVSTLELGDSALYLCASSLSGTGNEQYFGPGTRLTVT.

The chain uses TRBV11-2 and TRBJ2-1, with D uncertain. This CDR3 comprises 16 residues. The V gene's germline CDR1 is SGHAT and CDR2 FQNNGV. V gave up 7 bases and J gave up 2 bases, with 18 bases separating them. In nucleotides, the CDR3 is TGTGCCAGCACCCGCCGAGGAGCCGAAACCTACAATGAGCAGTTCTTC. Amino acid sequence: CASTRRGAETYNEQFF.

The chain is built from TRBV6-1 and TRBJ2-3; a weak D match, TRBD2 (6 bases). V lost 9 bases and J 1 base, leaving 14 bases between the germline ends. Germline CDR1 and CDR2: MNHNS and SASEGT. This CDR3 region has 14 residues. The CDR3 sequence: CASSGQFGTDTQYF. The CDR3 bases are TGTGCCAGTAGCGGACAATTCGGCACAGATACGCAGTATTTT.

The chain links TRBV6-6 to TRBJ2-3, with TRBD1 as a possible D gene (6 bases). This CDR3 region has 15 residues. V was cut by 2 bases and J by 0 bases, with 9 bases left in between. Germline V lookup: CDR1 MNHNY, CDR2 SVGAGI (reference sequence). The CDR3 sequence: CASSYRGGSTDTQYF. DNA for the CDR3: TGTGCCAGCAGTTACCGAGGGGGAAGCACAGATACGCAGTATTTT.

As regards this clone: This sample includes further DNA sequences coding for the same CDR3. The chain is built from TRBV9 and TRBJ2-5; 13 bases are a match to TRBD2. V lost 3 bases and J lost 4; bases outside the gene matches: 6. The CDR3 has 16 residues. CDR1 is SGDLS, CDR2 YYNGEE, per germline. CDR3 bases: TGTGCCAGCAGCGGAAGACTAGCGGGGGGCCTAGAGACCCAGTACTTC. This codes for CASSGRLAGGLETQYF.

The chain couples TRBV9 to TRBJ1-1; 10 bases line up with TRBD1. Germline trimming cut 0 bases from V and 9 bases from J; bases unmatched to any gene: 5. The CDR3 has 14 residues. Germline V gene lookup returns CDR1 SGDLS and CDR2 YYNGEE. For the CDR3, the DNA is TGTGCCAGCAGCGTAGTAGGGGACAGGGGTAAAGCTTTCTTT. It translates to CASSVVGDRGKAFF. The full variable domain, its missing parts supplied by reference TRBV9 and TRBJ1-1, is DSGVTQTPKHLITATGQRVTLRCSPRSGDLSVYWYQQSLDQGLQFLIQYYNGEERAKGNILERFSAQQFPDLHSELNLSSLELGDSALYFCASSVVGDRGKAFFGQGTRLTVV.

The J gene is TRBJ1-1, the V gene TRBV30; D is uncertain. Germline CDR1 and CDR2: GTSNPN and SVGIG (reference sequence). The CDR3 is 13 amino acids. The ends were cut back, 5 bases at V and 0 bases at J, with 10 bases in the middle. As DNA, the CDR3 is TGTGCCTGGGCCCGACGGGTGAACACTGAAGCTTTCTTT. Its protein is CAWARRVNTEAFF.

This clone was counted once. The chain combines TRBV19 with TRBJ1-1, with a weak D call TRBD1 (5 bases). In germline, CDR1 is LNHDA, CDR2 SQIVND (reference sequence). The CDR3 is 16 residues long. Between the trimmed V and J ends, which lost 4 bases and 1 base, there was a span of 16 bases. The CDR3 bases are TGTGCCAGTAGTAACCCCCCGGGCAGGGCGAACACTGAAGCTTTCTTT. This translates into CASSNPPGRANTEAFF.

This chain joins TRBV2 and TRBJ2-5, with TRBD1 matching 8 bases. Germline CDR1 and CDR2: SNHLY and FYNNEI. The ends lost 5 bases at V and 13 bases at J; junction bases unmatched: 9. The length of the CDR3 is 12 residues. In DNA, the CDR3 is TGTGCCAGCAGTAACAGGGGGGCCTATGGGTACTTC. It specifies CASSNRGAYGYF.